The 7 T cell receptor beta chains presented below share a single source sample, sequenced in a study of blood T cell repertoires in COVID-19. Clones were sequenced by immunoSEQ multiplex PCR, and TCRdb holds only the in-frame ones, with some missing. The table has 200,000 to 300,000 clones, around 87% seen once; the top ten hold around 7.8%. Sequencing used peripheral blood. The receptors stem from a man between 60 and 70 years old who had recovered from COVID-19.

This clone appeared a few times. Other DNA sequences from this sample encode an identical CDR3 as well. The chain couples TRBV27 to TRBJ1-2; 10 bases are shared with TRBD1. This CDR3 has 15 residues. The J segment lost 2 bases and the V segment lost 5 bases, leaving 5 bases of the junction unmatched. The V gene's germline CDR1 is MNHEY and CDR2 SMNVEV (reference sequence). The CDR3 DNA follows: TGTGCCAGCAGTCGGGGGGGACAGGGGAACTATGGCTACACCTTC. Protein: CASSRGGQGNYGYTF.

V usage is TRBV10-3 and J usage is TRBJ2-1, with D possibly TRBD1 on 6 matching bases. Germline V gene sequence: CDR1 ENHRY, CDR2 SYGVKD. The CDR3 is 13 amino acids. Deletions cut 11 bases from V and 1 base from J, with 12 bases between. CDR3 loop: CAYAGESYNEQFF. CDR3 sequence (DNA): TGTGCCTATGCAGGGGAATCCTACAATGAGCAGTTCTTC.

This chain uses TRBV19 with TRBJ2-3; D possibly corresponds to TRBD1 (6 bases). CDR1 and CDR2 (germline): LNHDA, SQIVND (reference sequence). Trimming removed 4 bases at V and 4 bases at J, with 21 bases between. The CDR3 extends over 17 amino acids. The CDR3 loop is CASSKLGAQGSADTQYF. Here the CDR3 DNA reads TGTGCCAGTAGTAAACTCGGGGCGCAGGGGAGTGCAGATACGCAGTATTTT.

This chain connects TRBV5-1 to TRBJ1-4; a possible D gene is TRBD1 (6 bases). CDR1 and CDR2 from the germline V gene are SGHRS and YFSETQ. The length of the CDR3 is 15 residues. The V gene lost 3 bases and the J gene lost 8 bases, with 17 bases spanning the gap. CDR3 region: CASSSTGGGGEKLFF. CDR3 nucleotide sequence: TGCGCCAGCAGCTCGACAGGCGGAGGAGGAGAAAAACTGTTTTTT.

The chain employs TRBV28 and TRBJ1-1, with D unresolved. The V and J ends lost 4 bases and 6 bases respectively, with 24 bases between them. This CDR3 is 17 amino acids long. The V gene's germline CDR1 is MDHEN and CDR2 SYDVKM. The CDR3 loop reads CASSSLRDPLHWAEAFF. The DNA of the CDR3 is TGTGCCAGCAGTTCCCTGAGGGATCCGCTCCATTGGGCTGAAGCTTTCTTT.

This chain links TRBV29-1 with TRBJ2-2; TRBD2 agrees at 9 bases. Trimming removed 1 base from V and 7 bases from J; junction bases left unmatched: 7. The CDR3 spans 15 residues. The germline V gene has CDR1 SQVTM and CDR2 ANQGSEA. The CDR3 reads CSVEGGSSGGGELFF. DNA for the CDR3: TGCAGCGTTGAAGGAGGGAGTAGCGGGGGCGGGGAGCTGTTTTTT.

Only one count was recorded for this clone. The chain carries TRBV6-5 and TRBJ1-3; 7 bases line up with TRBD1. Germline V gene lookup returns CDR1 MNHEY and CDR2 SVGAGI. V lost 7 bases and J lost 7; bases outside the gene matches: 13. The CDR3 contains 15 residues. The chain's CDR3 is CASNPERQGSNTIYF. Here the CDR3 DNA reads TGTGCCAGCAATCCGGAAAGACAGGGATCGAACACCATATATTTT.